In this sample, the clone carrying this T cell receptor beta chain turned up a few times. What it recognizes is unknown. This sample is part of a study of identical twins. Study-level points and caveats: Zero-insertion analyses might be partly confounded by invariant T cells like MAIT and iNKT.

MiXCR, run by TCRdb on the 5' RACE reads, gives a single entry per CDR3 protein. The sample lists nearly 250,000 distinct CDR3 sequences; approximately 7% were seen once. Another study also made use of these data, one on yellow fever vaccine responses in identical twins.

Sample: memory (CD45RO+) T cells sorted from blood. The source is a woman aged 18 to 35 in good health.

In DNA form, the CDR3 reads TGTGCCAGCAAAAGAGCGGGAGTAACGGGCGAGCAGTACTTC. Protein: CASKRAGVTGEQYF. This chain connects TRBV28 to TRBJ2-7; 8 bases align to TRBD2. The CDR3 runs to 14 residues. The germline V gene encodes CDR1 MDHEN and CDR2 SYDVKM. The V gene end was trimmed by 7 bases and the J gene end by 6 bases; junction bases not matched to a gene: 11.